This T cell receptor beta chain was captured by sequencing in a study of spatial heterogeneity in lung cancer. At the level of the study: Beta-chain sequences were consistently detected more often than alpha-chain sequences.

Whole-study results and caveats: Follow-up blood showed ubiquitous expanded tumor TCRs less than blood at resection did.

Each CDR3 protein is one row after TCRdb ran MiXCR on the 5' RACE reads. The sample holds over 50,000 distinct CDR3 sequences; approximately 6% are singletons and the top ten take about 14%. Remarks on this clonotype: What it binds is unknown.

This CDR3 is built from 13 residues. V lost 0 bases, J lost 3 bases, and 7 bases lay in between. From germline, CDR1 is SGHDT and CDR2 YYEEEE. Time point denoted: sample taken at primary tumor resection. Tumor, nontumor lung or frozen PBMC supplied whole RNA that was sequenced unsorted. The chain carries TRBV5-6 and TRBJ2-7, with D uncertain. This TCR was recovered from a female donor with early-stage non-small cell lung cancer. Sequenced material: PBMCs, taken at surgery. This chain's CDR3 is CASSLGVDYEQYF. The DNA of the CDR3 is TGTGCCAGCAGCTTGGGAGTCGACTACGAGCAGTACTTC.